The 22 T cell receptor beta chains presented below share a single source sample, sequenced in a study of beta chain features in type 1 diabetes. General study findings and limits: In all four CD4+ subsets, TCRB CDR3 length was significantly, moderately reduced in type 1 diabetes.

No antigen has been identified for these receptors. The study reverse transcribed the entire isolated RNA, so it sequenced expressed TCRB transcripts. Only in-frame clones appear in the TCRdb table, and some are missing; sequencing was by immunoSEQ multiplex PCR. The table shows about 260,000 clones, with 20% occurring only once. Sample: naive CD4+ T cells from blood. The receptors stem from a woman aged 40 to 50 with type 1 diabetes.

The V and J genes are TRBV5-4 and TRBJ1-1; D perhaps matches TRBD1 (6 bases). The CDR3 length is 15 residues. Trimming took off 4 bases at V and 0 bases at J, with 13 bases between the two ends. Germline V CDR1 and CDR2: SGHNT, YYREEE (reference sequence). The CDR3 spells CASSRGQLVNTEAFF. The CDR3 nucleotides read TGTGCCAGCAGCCGAGGACAGCTCGTGAACACTGAAGCTTTCTTT.

This sequence joins TRBV7-9 and TRBJ1-2, with TRBD1 identical over 8 bases. The germline V gene encodes CDR1 SEHNR and CDR2 FQNEAQ (reference sequence). CDR3 length equals 12 residues. V trimming: 5 bases; J trimming: 8 bases; junction bases outside the gene matches: 4. In DNA form, the CDR3 reads TGTGCCAGCAGCCTGGGACAGGAGGGCTACACCTTC. Amino acid sequence: CASSLGQEGYTF.

This clone has more than one count but fewer than ten. The J gene is TRBJ1-5, the V gene TRBV28, with D perhaps matching TRBD1 (6 bases). The germline gives CDR1 MDHEN, CDR2 SYDVKM. The germline V and J ends were trimmed by 5 bases and 2 bases, with 19 bases remaining between them. The CDR3 runs to 17 residues. This chain's CDR3 is CASSARTAGGGNQPQHF. The CDR3 coding sequence is TGTGCCAGCAGTGCCCGGACAGCCGGTGGAGGCAATCAGCCCCAGCATTTT.

This clone was seen more than once but under ten times. This chain links TRBV28 with TRBJ1-4; 8 bases map to TRBD1. Germline CDR1 reads MDHEN; CDR2 reads SYDVKM. V was clipped by 5 bases and J by 7 bases; unmatched bases: 6. This CDR3 has 14 amino acids. The CDR3 here is CASSPGTGVEKLFF. CDR3 nucleotide sequence: TGTGCCAGCAGTCCCGGGACAGGAGTTGAAAAACTGTTTTTT.

This clone was picked up a small number of times. This chain connects TRBV7-9 to TRBJ1-4; D not certain. CDR3 length: 13 residues. The V and J ends lost 0 bases and 8 bases respectively, with 7 bases between them. Germline CDR1 SEHNR, CDR2 FQNEAQ (reference sequence). CDR3 sequence: CASSLARREKLFF. CDR3 in DNA: TGTGCCAGCAGCTTAGCCAGGAGGGAAAAACTGTTTTTT.

V is TRBV4-3 and J is TRBJ2-5; TRBD2 aligns across 9 bases. The CDR3 is 17 amino acids. Germline V gives CDR1 LGHNA, CDR2 YSLEER. Trimming cost V 0 bases and J 5 bases; bases outside gene matches: 10. CDR3 in amino acids: CASSQEALAGPMETQYF. The CDR3 DNA sequence: TGCGCCAGCAGCCAAGAAGCCCTAGCGGGACCCATGGAGACCCAGTACTTC.

The chain is built from TRBV5-1 and TRBJ2-5; 7 bases fit TRBD1. The CDR3 is 14 residues long. Germline lookup yields CDR1 SGHRS and CDR2 YFSETQ. With 3 bases clipped from V and 1 base from J, the junction kept 3 bases outside the gene matches. The CDR3 is CASSSGTAQETQYF. For the CDR3, the DNA is TGCGCCAGCAGCTCGGGGACAGCCCAAGAGACCCAGTACTTC.

As DNA, the CDR3 is TGTGCCAGCAGCTTAGAACTAGCGGGAGCTAAACCCGAGCAGTACTTC. Translated, it gives CASSLELAGAKPEQYF. This chain connects TRBV7-8 to TRBJ2-7; 11 nucleotides align to TRBD2. The CDR3 runs to 16 residues. V dropped 1 base and J dropped 6; count of bases not matched to a gene: 8. Germline values: CDR1 SGHVS, CDR2 FQNEAQ.

The genes are TRBV4-2 and TRBJ2-5; 9 bases align to TRBD1. Trimming removed 1 base from V and 5 bases from J; junction bases left unmatched: 5. Per the germline V gene, CDR1 is LGHNA and CDR2 is YNFKEQ. This CDR3 has 15 residues. The CDR3 protein is CASSQVWDRVETQYF. As DNA, the CDR3 is TGTGCCAGCAGCCAAGTTTGGGACAGGGTCGAGACCCAGTACTTC.

The sample holds a few counts of this clone. This chain links TRBV25-1 with TRBJ2-3; D perhaps matches TRBD1 (6 bases). The CDR3 is 14 residues long. Trimming left V 4 bases short and J 7 bases short, with 15 bases between. Germline V gene data show CDR1 as MGHDK and CDR2 as SYGVNS. CDR3 in DNA: TGTGCCAGCAGTGTCGCAGGGGCCGTAAATACGCAGTATTTT. Translated, it gives CASSVAGAVNTQYF.

The chain employs TRBV12-5 and TRBJ2-5; TRBD2 matches at 11 bases. The germline V gene encodes CDR1 LGHNT and CDR2 FRNRAP. The J segment lost 4 bases and the V segment lost 7 bases, leaving 5 bases of the junction unmatched. The CDR3 is 14 amino acids. The CDR3, as DNA: TGTGCTAGTGCGCTAGCGGGAGGTGGAGAGACCCAGTACTTC. Its protein is CASALAGGGETQYF.

This clone was seen only a few times. The chain employs TRBV18 and TRBJ1-1, with D uncertain. Germline V gene data show CDR1 as KGHSH and CDR2 as LQKENI. The CDR3 totals 14 residues. V was pared by 1 base and J by 1 base, with 7 bases between. The CDR3 sequence is CASSPQDKNTEAFF. The CDR3 nucleotides are TGTGCCAGCTCACCACAAGACAAGAACACTGAAGCTTTCTTT.

This clone was seen a handful of times. This chain links TRBV6-6 with TRBJ1-2, with 8 bases identical to TRBD1. Germline loops: CDR1 MNHNY, CDR2 SVGAGI (reference sequence). V trimming: 4 bases; J trimming: 2 bases; junction bases outside the gene matches: 3. The CDR3 loop spans 14 amino acids. CDR3 region: CASSLGQGNYGYTF. The CDR3 nucleotides read TGTGCCAGCAGTTTAGGACAGGGAAACTATGGCTACACCTTC.

This clone has only one observation. The chain employs TRBV19 and TRBJ2-7; 7 bases align to TRBD1. This CDR3 contains 13 residues. Trimming removed 3 bases from V and 2 bases from J; junction bases left unmatched: 1. The germline V gene encodes CDR1 LNHDA and CDR2 SQIVND (reference sequence). CDR3 amino acids: CASSIGQAYEQYF. The DNA for the CDR3 is TGTGCCAGTAGTATCGGACAGGCCTACGAGCAGTACTTC. Combining the CDR3 with reference TRBV19 and TRBJ2-7 gives the whole variable domain DGGITQSPKYLFRKEGQNVTLSCEQNLNHDAMYWYRQDPGQGLRLIYYSQIVNDFQKGDIAEGYSVSREKKESFPLTVTSAQKNPTAFYLCASSIGQAYEQYFGPGTRLTVT.

The rearrangement uses TRBV28 and TRBJ2-4; perhaps TRBD1 as D (5 bases). The ends were cut back, 5 bases at V and 5 bases at J, with 16 bases in the middle. CDR1 and CDR2 (germline): MDHEN, SYDVKM. This CDR3 spans 15 amino acids. CDR3 protein: CASSRQSDGENIQYF. The CDR3 DNA reads as TGTGCCAGCAGTCGACAGTCGGACGGCGAAAACATTCAGTACTTC.

This clone was seen more than once but under ten times. The chain combines TRBV5-1 with TRBJ1-4, with D possibly TRBD1 on 6 matching bases. The CDR3 is 14 amino acids. Looked up from germline, CDR1 is SGHRS and CDR2 is YFSETQ. V gave up 4 bases and J gave up 6 bases, with 13 bases separating them. Written as DNA, the CDR3 is TGCGCCAGCAGCAGCGGACAGAGCCATGAAAAACTGTTTTTT. Encoded protein: CASSSGQSHEKLFF.

This clone was seen a handful of times. The rearrangement joins TRBV19 to TRBJ1-5, with D unclear. Between the trimmed V and J ends, which lost 11 bases and 2 bases, there was a span of 10 bases. The CDR3 length is 12 residues. Per the germline V gene, CDR1 is LNHDA and CDR2 is SQIVND (reference sequence). This CDR3 reads CAATGGNQPQHF. CDR3 sequence (DNA): TGTGCCGCCACGGGTGGCAATCAGCCCCAGCATTTT.

J is TRBJ1-2 and V is TRBV27; 8 nucleotides agree with TRBD1. The CDR3 length is 14 residues. Trimming cost V 6 bases and J 9 bases; bases outside gene matches: 12. Germline values: CDR1 MNHEY, CDR2 SMNVEV (reference sequence). The CDR3, as DNA: TGTGCCAGCAGGCAGGACAGGGCCCCCCTGAGCTACACCTTC. It encodes CASRQDRAPLSYTF.

This clone appeared a few times. The chain has TRBV7-9 and TRBJ2-2; possibly TRBD2 for D (5 bases). The CDR3 has 13 residues. Trimming removed 5 bases at V and 7 bases at J, with 11 bases between. Germline CDR1 and CDR2: SEHNR and FQNEAQ (reference sequence). DNA of the CDR3: TGTGCCAGCAGCACGAGGGTGGTCGGGGAGCTGTTTTTT. Its translation: CASSTRVVGELFF. The full variable domain, rest sourced from reference TRBV7-9 and TRBJ2-2, is DTGVSQNPRHKITKRGQNVTFRCDPISEHNRLYWYRQTLGQGPEFLTYFQNEAQLEKSRLLSDRFSAERPKGSFSTLEIQRTEQGDSAMYLCASSTRVVGELFFGEGSRLTVL.

The chain couples TRBV5-6 to TRBJ2-7; no reliable D call. V lost 4 bases to trimming and J lost 6 bases, with 5 bases between them. The CDR3 spans 10 residues. Germline CDR1 is SGHDT and CDR2 is YYEEEE. CDR3 nucleotides: TGTGCCAGCAGCCTCGTCGAGCAGTACTTC. It is translated as CASSLVEQYF.

There are a few counts of this clone. CDR3 nucleotides: TGTGCCAGCAGTGAAGGGGGCGCGCAAACTGAAGCTTTCTTT. Its translation is CASSEGGAQTEAFF. V is TRBV2 and J is TRBJ1-1; TRBD1 might be the D (5 bases). CDR1 and CDR2 (germline): SNHLY, FYNNEI. This CDR3 is 14 amino acids long. V shed 1 base and J shed 5 bases, with 11 bases lying between them.

This clone showed up just a few times. The genes are TRBV5-4 and TRBJ2-7, with D hard to call. Germline loops: CDR1 SGHNT, CDR2 YYREEE (reference sequence). V lost 4 bases to trimming and J lost 2 bases, with 16 bases between them. This CDR3 region has 15 residues. The CDR3 loop reads CASSQVSPQTYEQYF. The CDR3 DNA follows: TGTGCCAGCAGCCAAGTTTCTCCTCAGACCTACGAGCAGTACTTC.